This T cell receptor beta chain stems from a study of blood T cell repertoires in COVID-19. This table comes from immunoSEQ multiplex PCR, and its TCRdb copy is limited to in-frame clones, with some not included. The table shows roughly 260,000 clones, with approximately 82% occurring only once. Specimen: peripheral blood. The source of this sequence is a woman of 80 years or more with active or convalescent COVID-19.

This CDR3 reads CASSSDRGYYNEQFF. The CDR3 nucleotides read TGTGCCAGCAGCTCGGACAGGGGTTACTACAATGAGCAGTTCTTC. This sequence joins TRBV11-2 and TRBJ2-1; 9 bases agree with TRBD1. CDR3 size: 15 residues. CDR1 SGHAT and CDR2 FQNNGV come from the germline V gene. J was trimmed by 3 bases and V by 4 bases; bases with no gene match: 4. Combining the CDR3 with reference TRBV11-2 and TRBJ2-1 gives the whole variable domain EAGVAQSPRYKIIEKRQSVAFWCNPISGHATLYWYQQILGQGPKLLIQFQNNGVVDDSQLPKDRFSAERLKGVDSTLKIQPAKLEDSAVYLCASSSDRGYYNEQFFGPGTRLTVL.